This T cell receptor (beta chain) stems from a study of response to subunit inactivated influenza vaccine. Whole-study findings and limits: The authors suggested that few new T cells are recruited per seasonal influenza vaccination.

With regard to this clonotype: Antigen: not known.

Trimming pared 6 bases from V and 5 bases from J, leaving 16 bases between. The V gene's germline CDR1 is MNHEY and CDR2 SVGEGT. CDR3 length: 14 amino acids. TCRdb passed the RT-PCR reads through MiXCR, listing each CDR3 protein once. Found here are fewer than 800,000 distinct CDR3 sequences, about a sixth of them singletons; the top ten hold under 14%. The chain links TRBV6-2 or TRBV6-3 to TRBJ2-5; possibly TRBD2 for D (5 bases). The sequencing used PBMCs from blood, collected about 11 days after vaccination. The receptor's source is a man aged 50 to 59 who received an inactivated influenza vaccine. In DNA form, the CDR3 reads TGTGCCAGCAGGATCGAGGGCCATTGGGAGACCCAGTACTTC. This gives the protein CASRIEGHWETQYF.